The clone carrying this T cell receptor beta chain was seen a few times. Its antigen is unidentified. From the 5' RACE reads, TCRdb called clonotypes with MiXCR, one entry per CDR3 protein. This table has 400,000 or so distinct CDR3 sequences, 25% to 30% appearing once. The data originate from a study of CD8 T cells in ankylosing spondylitis. Study results and limitations: About eight highly homologous variants made up a TCR beta motif that seemed to typify ankylosing spondylitis blood.

The receptor was isolated from a male donor with ankylosing spondylitis. Source material: blood, either unsorted or a sorted T cell fraction (not recorded which).

The CDR3 region is CASSGANEDIQYF. CDR3 coding DNA: TGTGCCAGTTCCGGCGCTAACGAAGACATTCAGTACTTC. This rearrangement joins TRBV7-8 to TRBJ2-4; no clear D. Germline CDR1 is SGHVS and CDR2 is FQNEAQ. The CDR3 extends over 13 amino acids. Between the trimmed V and J ends, which lost 9 bases and 8 bases, there was a span of 17 bases. Using reference TRBV7-8 and TRBJ2-4 for the parts outside the CDR3, the full variable domain is GAGVSQSPRYKVAKRGQDVALRCDPISGHVSLFWYQQALGQGPEFLTYFQNEAQLDKSGLPSDRFFAERPEGSVSTLKIQRTQQEDSAVYLCASSGANEDIQYFGAGTRLSVL.